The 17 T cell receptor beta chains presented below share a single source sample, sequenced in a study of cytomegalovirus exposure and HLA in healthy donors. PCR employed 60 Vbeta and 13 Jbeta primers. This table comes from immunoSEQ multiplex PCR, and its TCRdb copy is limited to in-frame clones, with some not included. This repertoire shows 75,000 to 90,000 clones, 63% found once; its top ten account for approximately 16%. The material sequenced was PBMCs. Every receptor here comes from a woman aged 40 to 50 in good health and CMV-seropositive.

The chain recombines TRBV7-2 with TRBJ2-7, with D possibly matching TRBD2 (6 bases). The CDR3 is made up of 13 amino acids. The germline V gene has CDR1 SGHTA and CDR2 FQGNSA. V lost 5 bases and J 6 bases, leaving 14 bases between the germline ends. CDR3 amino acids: CASSPGVSGEQYF. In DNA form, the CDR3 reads TGTGCCAGCAGCCCCGGGGTTAGCGGCGAGCAGTACTTC.

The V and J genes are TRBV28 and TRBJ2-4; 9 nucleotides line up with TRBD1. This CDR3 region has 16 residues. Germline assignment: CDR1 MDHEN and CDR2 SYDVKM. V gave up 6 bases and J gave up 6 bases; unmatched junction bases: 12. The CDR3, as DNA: TGTGCCAGCAGAGTTCGGCCGGGACAGGGAAGAAACATTCAGTACTTC. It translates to CASRVRPGQGRNIQYF.

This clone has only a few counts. The CDR3 nucleotides are TGCGCCAGCAGCCAAGAGGGAGGACGGCGCTACGAGCAGTACTTC. Translating it yields CASSQEGGRRYEQYF. V usage is TRBV4-1 and J usage is TRBJ2-7; tentative D call: TRBD2 (6 bases). The V gene's germline CDR1 is MGHRA and CDR2 YSYEKL. The V and J ends lost 0 bases and 3 bases respectively, with 12 bases between them. The CDR3 is 15 amino acids.

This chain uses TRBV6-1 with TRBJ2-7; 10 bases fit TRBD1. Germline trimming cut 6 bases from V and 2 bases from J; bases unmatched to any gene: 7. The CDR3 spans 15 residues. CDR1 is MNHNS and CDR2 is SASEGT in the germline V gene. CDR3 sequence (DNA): TGTGCCAGCAGCTTCCGGGACAGGGGAACCTACGAGCAGTACTTC. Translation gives CASSFRDRGTYEQYF.

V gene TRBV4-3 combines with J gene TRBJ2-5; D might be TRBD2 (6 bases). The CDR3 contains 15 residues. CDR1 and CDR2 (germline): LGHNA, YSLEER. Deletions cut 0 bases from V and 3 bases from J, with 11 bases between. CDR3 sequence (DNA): TGCGCCAGCAGCCAAGATCTTTGGGGGGAAGAGACCCAGTACTTC. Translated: CASSQDLWGEETQYF.

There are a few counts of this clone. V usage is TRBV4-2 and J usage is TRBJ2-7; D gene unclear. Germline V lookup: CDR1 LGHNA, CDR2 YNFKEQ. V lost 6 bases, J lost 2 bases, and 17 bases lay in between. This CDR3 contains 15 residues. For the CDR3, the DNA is TGTGCCAGCAGGGCCCCTGGGCAGTCCCCCTACGAGCAGTACTTC. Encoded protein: CASRAPGQSPYEQYF.

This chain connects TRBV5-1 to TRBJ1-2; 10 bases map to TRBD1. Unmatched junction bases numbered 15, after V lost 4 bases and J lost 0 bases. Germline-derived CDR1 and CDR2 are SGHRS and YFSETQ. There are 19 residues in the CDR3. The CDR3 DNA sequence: TGCGCCAGCAGCCTGAGTCCGCGGGACAGGGGTTCCACTAACTATGGCTACACCTTC. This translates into CASSLSPRDRGSTNYGYTF.

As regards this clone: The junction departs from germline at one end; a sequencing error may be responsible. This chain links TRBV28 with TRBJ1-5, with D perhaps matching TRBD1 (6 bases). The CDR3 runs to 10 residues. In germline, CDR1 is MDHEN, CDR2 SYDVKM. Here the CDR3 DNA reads TGTGCCAGCGGGGGCGGAAGGCGGCGTTTT. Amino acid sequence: CASGGGRRRF.

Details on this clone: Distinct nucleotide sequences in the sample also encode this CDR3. The chain's CDR3 is CASSPPGGAYGYTF. CDR3 DNA sequence: TGTGCCAGCTCACCTCCAGGGGGCGCTTATGGCTACACCTTC. The chain has TRBV18 and TRBJ1-2; TRBD1 aligns across 8 bases. The ends lost 3 bases at V and 5 bases at J; junction bases unmatched: 5. The CDR3 runs 14 residues. Germline assignment: CDR1 KGHSH and CDR2 LQKENI.

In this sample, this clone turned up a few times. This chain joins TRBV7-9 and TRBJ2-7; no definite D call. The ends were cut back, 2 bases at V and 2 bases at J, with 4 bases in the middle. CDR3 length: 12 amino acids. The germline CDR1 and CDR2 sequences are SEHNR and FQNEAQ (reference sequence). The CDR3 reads CASSLNTYEQYF. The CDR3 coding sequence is TGTGCCAGCAGCTTAAACACCTACGAGCAGTACTTC.

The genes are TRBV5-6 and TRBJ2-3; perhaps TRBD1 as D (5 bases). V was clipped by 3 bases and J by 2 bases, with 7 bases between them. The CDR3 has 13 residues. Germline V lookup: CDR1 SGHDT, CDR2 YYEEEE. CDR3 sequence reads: CASSSTVTDTQYF. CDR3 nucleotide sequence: TGTGCCAGCAGCTCGACAGTCACAGATACGCAGTATTTT.

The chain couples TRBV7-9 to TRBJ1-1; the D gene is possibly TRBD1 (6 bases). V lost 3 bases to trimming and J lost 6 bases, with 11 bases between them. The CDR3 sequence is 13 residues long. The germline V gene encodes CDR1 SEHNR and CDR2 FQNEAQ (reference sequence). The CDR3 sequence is CASSFSTGPEAFF. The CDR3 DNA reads TGTGCCAGCAGCTTCTCTACAGGGCCTGAAGCTTTCTTT. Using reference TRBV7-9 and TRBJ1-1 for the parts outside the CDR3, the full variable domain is DTGVSQNPRHKITKRGQNVTFRCDPISEHNRLYWYRQTLGQGPEFLTYFQNEAQLEKSRLLSDRFSAERPKGSFSTLEIQRTEQGDSAMYLCASSFSTGPEAFFGQGTRLTVV.

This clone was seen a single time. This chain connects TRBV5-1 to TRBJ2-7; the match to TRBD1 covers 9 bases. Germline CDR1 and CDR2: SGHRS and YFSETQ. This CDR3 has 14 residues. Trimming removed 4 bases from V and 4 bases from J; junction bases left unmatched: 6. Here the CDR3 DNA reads TGCGCCAGCAGCGCACAGGGGGCGATTTACGAGCAGTACTTC. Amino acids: CASSAQGAIYEQYF.

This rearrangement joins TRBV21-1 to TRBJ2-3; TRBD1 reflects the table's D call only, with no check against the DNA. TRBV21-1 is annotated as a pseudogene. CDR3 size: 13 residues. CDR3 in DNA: TGTGCCAGGACCAGGGTCATGACAGATACGCAGTATTTT. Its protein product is CARTRVMTDTQYF.

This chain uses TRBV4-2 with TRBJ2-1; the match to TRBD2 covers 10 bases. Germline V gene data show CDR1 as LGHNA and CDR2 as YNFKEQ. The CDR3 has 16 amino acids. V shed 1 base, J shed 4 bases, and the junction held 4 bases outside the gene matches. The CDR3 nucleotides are TGTGCCAGCAGCCAAGGGCGGACTAGCGGTTACAATGAGCAGTTCTTC. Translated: CASSQGRTSGYNEQFF.

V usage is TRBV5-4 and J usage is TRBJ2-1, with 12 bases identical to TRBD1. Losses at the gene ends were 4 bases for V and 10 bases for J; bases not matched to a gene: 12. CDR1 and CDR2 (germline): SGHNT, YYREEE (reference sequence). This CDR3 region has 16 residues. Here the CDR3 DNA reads TGTGCCAGCAGCACCGCCGGGACAGGGGGCTTCGGGGAGCAGTTCTTC. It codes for CASSTAGTGGFGEQFF.

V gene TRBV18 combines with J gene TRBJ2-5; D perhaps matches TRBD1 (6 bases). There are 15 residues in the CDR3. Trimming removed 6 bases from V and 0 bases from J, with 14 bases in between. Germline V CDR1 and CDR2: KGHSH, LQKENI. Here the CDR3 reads CASSSQKGDQETQYF. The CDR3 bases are TGTGCCAGCTCTTCCCAGAAGGGGGACCAAGAGACCCAGTACTTC.